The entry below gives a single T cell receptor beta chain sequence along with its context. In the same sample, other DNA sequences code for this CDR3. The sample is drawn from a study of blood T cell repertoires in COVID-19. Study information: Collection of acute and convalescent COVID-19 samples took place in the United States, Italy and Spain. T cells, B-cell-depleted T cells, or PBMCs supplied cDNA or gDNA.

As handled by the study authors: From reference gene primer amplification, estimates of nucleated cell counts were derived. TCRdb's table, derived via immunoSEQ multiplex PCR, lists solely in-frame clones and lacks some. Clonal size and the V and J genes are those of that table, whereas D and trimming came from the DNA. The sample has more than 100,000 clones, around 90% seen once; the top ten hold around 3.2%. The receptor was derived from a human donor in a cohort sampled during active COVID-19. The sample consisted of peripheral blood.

The CDR3: CASSLGQGYEQYF. The CDR3 DNA follows: TGTGCCAGCAGTCTAGGACAGGGCTACGAGCAGTACTTC. The rearrangement links TRBV12-3 or TRBV12-4 to TRBJ2-7; the match to TRBD1 covers 8 bases. The V and J ends lost 5 bases and 3 bases, in that order; junction bases with no gene match: 3. The length of the CDR3 is 13 residues.